Below, 27 T cell receptor beta chains from the same sample are listed, as sequenced in a study of blood T cell repertoires in COVID-19. Profiling relied on immunoSEQ multiplex PCR, and the TCRdb table lists in-frame clones only, not all of them. The sample yields 400,000 to 550,000 clones, roughly nine tenths seen once. Input material: PBMCs or T cells enriched from blood (not recorded which). All receptors come from a woman under 30 with acute COVID-19.

The CDR3 reads CASSLDGTGVWNEQFF. Here the CDR3 DNA reads TGTGCCAGCAGCTTAGACGGGACAGGGGTTTGGAATGAGCAGTTCTTC. J is TRBJ2-1 and V is TRBV7-2; 10 nucleotides match TRBD1. V dropped 1 base and J dropped 7; count of bases not matched to a gene: 7. The germline CDR1 and CDR2 sequences are SGHTA and FQGNSA. The CDR3 consists of 16 residues.

V and J are TRBV15 and TRBJ2-3, with D maybe TRBD2 (5 bases). Trimming took 5 bases from V and 5 from J, leaving 14 bases between them. CDR1 is LNHNV, CDR2 YYDKDF, per germline (reference sequence). The CDR3 contains 14 residues. The CDR3 region has the DNA TGTGCCACCAGCGGACTGAATCGGGGAGATACGCAGTATTTT. Residues: CATSGLNRGDTQYF. The entire variable domain, with the rest obtained from reference TRBV15 and TRBJ2-3, is as follows: DAMVIQNPRYQVTQFGKPVTLSCSQTLNHNVMYWYQQKSSQAPKLLFHYYDKDFNNEADTPDNFQSRRPNTSFCFLDIRSPGLGDTAMYLCATSGLNRGDTQYFGPGTRLTVL.

CDR3 region: CASRGGGTTEAFF. The DNA for the CDR3 is TGTGCCAGCAGGGGGGGAGGGACGACTGAAGCTTTCTTT. The chain uses TRBV25-1 and TRBJ1-1, with D possibly TRBD1 on 5 matching bases. CDR1 is MGHDK and CDR2 is SYGVNS in the germline V gene. V lost 6 bases, J lost 5 bases, and 13 bases lay in between. The CDR3 runs to 13 residues.

The V and J genes are TRBV11-1 and TRBJ2-1; 7 bases are a match to TRBD2. This CDR3 has 13 residues. CDR1 is SGHAT, CDR2 FQDESV, per germline (reference sequence). V was clipped by 5 bases and J by 9 bases; unmatched bases: 7. The CDR3 region has the DNA TGTGCCAGCAGCCGCCGGGGGGTCGGTGAGCAGTTCTTC. Its protein is CASSRRGVGEQFF.

The V and J genes are TRBV18 and TRBJ2-3, with 9 bases fitting TRBD2. The germline V gene has CDR1 KGHSH and CDR2 LQKENI. This CDR3 region has 17 residues. J was trimmed by 1 base and V by 3 bases; bases with no gene match: 8. CDR3 protein: CASSPNEASGGTDTQYF. CDR3 DNA sequence: TGTGCCAGCTCACCTAACGAGGCTAGCGGGGGCACAGATACGCAGTATTTT. Looking up the rest from reference TRBV18 and TRBJ2-3 gives the full variable domain: NAGVMQNPRHLVRRRGQEARLRCSPMKGHSHVYWYRQLPEEGLKFMVYLQKENIIDESGMPKERFSAEFPKEGPSILRIQQVVRGDSAAYFCASSPNEASGGTDTQYFGPGTRLTVL.

This clone was detected only once. The chain links TRBV28 to TRBJ2-1; TRBD2 aligns across 8 bases. The junction had 7 bases not matched to a gene; V was cut back by 5 bases and J by 4 bases. The germline gives CDR1 MDHEN, CDR2 SYDVKM. This CDR3 contains 15 residues. CDR3 nucleotides: TGTGCCAGCAGTCGAGCGGGAGTCGGGTACAATGAGCAGTTCTTC. As protein: CASSRAGVGYNEQFF.

The genes are TRBV5-1 and TRBJ2-7; the D gene is possibly TRBD1 (6 bases). V lost 4 bases and J 0 bases, leaving 20 bases between the germline ends. Germline V lookup: CDR1 SGHRS, CDR2 YFSETQ. The CDR3 contains 17 residues. The CDR3 bases are TGCGCCAGCAGCCGAATCCCGACAGGACTCAGCTCCTACGAGCAGTACTTC. Translating gives CASSRIPTGLSSYEQYF.

The rearrangement uses TRBV2 and TRBJ1-1; D gene uncertain. CDR3 size: 14 residues. Between the trimmed V and J ends, which lost 4 bases and 0 bases, there was a span of 9 bases. Per the germline V gene, CDR1 is SNHLY and CDR2 is FYNNEI. The CDR3: CASSANIMNTEAFF. The CDR3 coding sequence is TGTGCCAGCAGTGCGAACATAATGAACACTGAAGCTTTCTTT.

The chain recombines TRBV3-1 (or the pseudogene TRBV3-2) with TRBJ2-1, with 7 bases lining up with TRBD2. Germline loops: CDR1 LGHDT, CDR2 YNNKEL (reference sequence). V shed 4 bases, J shed 5 bases, and the junction held 8 bases outside the gene matches. The CDR3 has 15 amino acids. The CDR3 DNA reads TGTGCCAGCAGCCCAACTAGCGAATTCCACAATGAGCAGTTCTTC. It encodes CASSPTSEFHNEQFF.

The gene calls are TRBV9 and TRBJ2-1; 9 bases match TRBD2. CDR1 is SGDLS, CDR2 YYNGEE, per germline. The CDR3 contains 19 residues. Trimming cost V 0 bases and J 6 bases; bases outside gene matches: 16. CDR3 sequence (DNA): TGTGCCAGCAGCGTAGCAGGGACTGCGACTAGCGGTCAGGGCAATGAGCAGTTCTTC. It encodes CASSVAGTATSGQGNEQFF.

V usage is TRBV27 and J usage is TRBJ1-2, with TRBD1 matching over 9 bases. J gave up 0 bases and V 5 bases, and 10 bases lay outside the gene matches. The CDR3 is 17 amino acids. Germline CDR1 is MNHEY and CDR2 is SMNVEV (reference sequence). For the CDR3, the DNA is TGTGCCAGCAGTACGGGACAGGGAAGGGCTACTAACTATGGCTACACCTTC. This gives the protein CASSTGQGRATNYGYTF.

The chain couples TRBV7-6 to TRBJ1-4, with 9 bases matching TRBD1. The J segment lost 7 bases and the V segment lost 5 bases, leaving 5 bases of the junction unmatched. The CDR3 is made up of 14 amino acids. CDR1 is SGHVS, CDR2 FNYEAQ, per germline. The CDR3 region is CASSAQGAGEKLFF. The CDR3 DNA sequence: TGTGCCAGCAGCGCACAGGGGGCGGGTGAAAAACTGTTTTTT.

The chain couples TRBV14 to TRBJ1-2; D gene uncertain. The CDR3 runs to 14 residues. The germline V gene encodes CDR1 SGHDN and CDR2 FVKESK. V dropped 4 bases and J dropped 2 bases, with 11 bases sitting between them. Written as DNA, the CDR3 is TGTGCCAGCAGCCCCTGGACGGGAAACTATGGCTACACCTTC. It is translated as CASSPWTGNYGYTF.

V gene TRBV6-5 combines with J gene TRBJ2-5, with D possibly being TRBD2 (6 bases). The germline V gene encodes CDR1 MNHEY and CDR2 SVGAGI. The CDR3 extends over 13 amino acids. Trimming cost V 2 bases and J 10 bases, with 14 bases left between them. CDR3 amino acids: CASSYRGRGIQYF. The CDR3, as DNA: TGTGCCAGCAGTTACAGGGGTCGGGGGATCCAGTACTTC.

The CDR3 here is CATSRVGVRDRYQPQHF. In nucleotides, the CDR3 is TGTGCCACCAGCAGAGTGGGGGTAAGGGACAGGTATCAGCCCCAGCATTTT. The chain is built from TRBV15 and TRBJ1-5, with TRBD1 matching over 8 bases. J gave up 5 bases and V 1 base, and 10 bases lay outside the gene matches. The CDR3 spans 17 residues. Germline CDR1 reads LNHNV; CDR2 reads YYDKDF (reference sequence).

The V gene is TRBV7-9, the J gene TRBJ1-2; D possibly corresponds to TRBD1 (6 bases). V lost 2 bases and J lost 3, with 19 bases in between. Germline assignment: CDR1 SEHNR and CDR2 FQNEAQ (reference sequence). CDR3 length: 17 amino acids. DNA of the CDR3: TGTGCCAGCAGCTTATTACGACAGAGACAGGTCGACTATGGCTACACCTTC. This gives the protein CASSLLRQRQVDYGYTF. Complete variable domain (other parts from reference TRBV7-9 and TRBJ1-2): DTGVSQNPRHKITKRGQNVTFRCDPISEHNRLYWYRQTLGQGPEFLTYFQNEAQLEKSRLLSDRFSAERPKGSFSTLEIQRTEQGDSAMYLCASSLLRQRQVDYGYTFGSGTRLTVV.

J is TRBJ1-4 and V is TRBV18; D may be TRBD1 (5 bases). Per the germline V gene, CDR1 is KGHSH and CDR2 is LQKENI. Trimming took 1 base from V and 8 from J, leaving 20 bases between them. The CDR3 runs to 17 residues. The CDR3 DNA sequence: TGTGCCAGCTCACCACAGGGGTTAGAGACTTTCTTGGAAAAACTGTTTTTT. Protein: CASSPQGLETFLEKLFF.

The chain combines TRBV9 with TRBJ1-1; D unclear. Germline lookup yields CDR1 SGDLS and CDR2 YYNGEE. V lost 1 base and J 2 bases, leaving 6 bases between the germline ends. The CDR3 consists of 13 residues. The CDR3 DNA follows: TGTGCCAGCAGCGTATACTACAACACTGAAGCTTTCTTT. Amino acids: CASSVYYNTEAFF.

The chain uses TRBV5-1 and TRBJ2-1; 9 bases align to TRBD1. There are 15 residues in the CDR3. CDR1 and CDR2 from the germline V gene are SGHRS and YFSETQ. After removal of 2 bases from V and 10 bases from J, the junction contained 10 bases not matched to a gene. In DNA form, the CDR3 reads TGCGCCAGCAGCTTTTTAGGACAGGGGAAGCTCGAGCAGTTCTTC. Protein product: CASSFLGQGKLEQFF.

This chain uses TRBV9 with TRBJ1-1; D might be TRBD1 (6 bases). The CDR3 spans 16 residues. The germline V gene has CDR1 SGDLS and CDR2 YYNGEE. V dropped 0 bases and J dropped 3 bases, with 15 bases sitting between them. DNA for the CDR3: TGTGCCAGCAGCGTAGCTACCACAGGGAAGTACACTGAAGCTTTCTTT. It translates to CASSVATTGKYTEAFF.

About this clone itself: This sequence may be a read error, since a much larger clone differs from it by one base. The chain carries TRBV27 and TRBJ2-7; 11 nucleotides agree with TRBD1. The germline V gene encodes CDR1 MNHEY and CDR2 SMNVEV (reference sequence). Germline trimming cut 2 bases from V and 0 bases from J; bases unmatched to any gene: 0. This CDR3 is 15 amino acids long. The DNA of the CDR3 is TGTGCCAGCAGTTTAGGGACAGGGGGCTCCTACGAGCAGTACTTC. Its protein is CASSLGTGGSYEQYF.

The V call is TRBV11-1, the J call TRBJ1-1; D remains unclear. This CDR3 has 15 amino acids. The V gene's germline CDR1 is SGHAT and CDR2 FQDESV (reference sequence). V was trimmed by 5 bases and J by 0 bases, leaving 13 bases between them. The CDR3 nucleotides are TGTGCCAGCAGCCGCGGGGTGACTGTGAACACTGAAGCTTTCTTT. Protein sequence: CASSRGVTVNTEAFF.

This chain joins TRBV28 and TRBJ2-7; a possible D gene is TRBD1 (5 bases). The CDR3 sequence is 13 residues long. Germline-derived CDR1 and CDR2 are MDHEN and SYDVKM. V was clipped by 6 bases and J by 5 bases, with 14 bases between them. CDR3 nucleotide sequence: TGTGCCAGCAGCCGAACAGGCAGGGACGAGCAGTACTTC. Amino acid sequence: CASSRTGRDEQYF.

The sample holds one count of this clone. For the CDR3, the DNA is TGTGCCAGCAAGGGGAAAAGGGGTTCTTCTAGCACAGATACGCAGTATTTT. It yields the protein CASKGKRGSSSTDTQYF. This sequence joins TRBV27 and TRBJ2-3; maybe TRBD1 (5 bases). The germline CDR1 and CDR2 sequences are MNHEY and SMNVEV (reference sequence). Trimming removed 7 bases from V and 0 bases from J, with 20 bases in between. The CDR3 contains 17 residues.

The rearrangement links TRBV7-9 to TRBJ2-3; D remains unclear. Germline CDR1 is SEHNR and CDR2 is FQNEAQ (reference sequence). V lost 1 base and J 1 base, leaving 9 bases between the germline ends. CDR3 length: 15 residues. CDR3: CASSLVSSGTDTQYF. The CDR3, as DNA: TGTGCCAGCAGCTTAGTATCGTCGGGCACAGATACGCAGTATTTT.

This chain connects TRBV11-2 to TRBJ2-2, with 12 nucleotides matching TRBD2. Germline V gene sequence: CDR1 SGHAT, CDR2 FQNNGV. This CDR3 is built from 16 residues. Trimming removed 1 base from V and 5 bases from J; junction bases left unmatched: 2. CDR3 nucleotides: TGTGCCAGCAGCTTAGGACTAGCGGGAGTAACCGGGGAGCTGTTTTTT. Protein sequence: CASSLGLAGVTGELFF.

The chain recombines TRBV19 with TRBJ1-2, with D possibly being TRBD1 (6 bases). The CDR3 length is 17 residues. Germline V gene data show CDR1 as LNHDA and CDR2 as SQIVND (reference sequence). Trimming took 8 bases from V and 3 from J, leaving 25 bases between them. The CDR3 DNA reads TGTGCCAGTCGGGCTCGGGGGGGCGGCCCCCATTACTATGGCTACACCTTC. This gives the protein CASRARGGGPHYYGYTF.